These T cell receptor beta chains were read from a single sample in a study of CD8 T cells in ankylosing spondylitis. MiXCR, applied by TCRdb to the 5' RACE reads, yields one record per CDR3 protein. The table records fewer than 550,000 distinct CDR3 sequences, roughly 5.2% of them present only once. Sample: blood, either unsorted or a sorted T cell fraction (not recorded which). The source is a male donor with ankylosing spondylitis. Both conserved end residues are part of each CDR3. Each record gives: J gene, V gene, D gene, clone size, CDR3 DNA, CDR3 protein. A D gene is named only where the DNA matches it firmly. A row's size may be missing; if present it is once, few, many or a size class.

J: TRBJ2-7; V: TRBV2; D: TRBD1; size: few; DNA: TGTGCCAGCAGTATTACGGGACAGGGGTCCTACGAGCAGTACTTC; CDR3: CASSITGQGSYEQYF
J: TRBJ1-4; V: TRBV6-5; D: -; size: many; DNA: TGTGCCAGCAGTTACGGCGGTAATGAAAAACTGTTTTTT; CDR3: CASSYGGNEKLFF
J: TRBJ2-1; V: TRBV24-1; D: TRBD1; size: -; DNA: TGTGCCACCAGTGAACTACAGGGGGAAGGTGAGCAGTTCTTC; CDR3: CATSELQGEGEQFF
J: TRBJ2-1; V: TRBV19; D: -; size: few; DNA: TGTGCCAGTAGTATAGACCATGAGCAGTTCTTC; CDR3: CASSIDHEQFF
J: TRBJ2-7; V: TRBV20-1; D: -; size: many; DNA: TGCAGTGCTAGTGATCGGGCTTCGGGCGAGCAGTACTTC; CDR3: CSASDRASGEQYF
J: TRBJ1-3; V: TRBV20-1; D: -; size: many; DNA: TGCAGTGCGGAAATGGTAGACACCATATATTTT; CDR3: CSAEMVDTIYF
J: TRBJ1-1; V: TRBV12-3/TRBV12-4; D: -; size: many; DNA: TGTGCCAGCAGTTTTGGGGGTCCTGAAGCTTTCTTT; CDR3: CASSFGGPEAFF
J: TRBJ2-7; V: TRBV20-1; D: TRBD2; size: many; DNA: TGCAGTGCCCGGACTAGCGGCCCCTACGAGCAGTACTTC; CDR3: CSARTSGPYEQYF
J: TRBJ2-1; V: TRBV7-9; D: TRBD1; size: few; DNA: TGTGCCAGCAGCTTAGCGGAAAGGGGGCGGAGGAATGAGCAGTTCTTC; CDR3: CASSLAERGRRNEQFF
J: TRBJ2-4; V: TRBV6-2/TRBV6-3; D: -; size: many; DNA: TGTGCCAGCAGTTACTCTCCGGGCGTGGGCATTCAGTACTTC; CDR3: CASSYSPGVGIQYF
J: TRBJ2-7; V: TRBV6-1; D: TRBD1; size: -; DNA: TGTGCCAGCAGACCGGGACAGGGGGTTTACGAGCAGTACTTC; CDR3: CASRPGQGVYEQYF
J: TRBJ1-6; V: TRBV27; D: -; size: many; DNA: TGTGCCAGCAGTGTCGGGTATAATTCACCCCTCCACTTT; CDR3: CASSVGYNSPLHF
J: TRBJ2-1; V: TRBV9; D: TRBD1; size: many; DNA: TGTGCCAGCCAAACCGGGACAGGGAGTTACAATGAGCAGTTCTTC; CDR3: CASQTGTGSYNEQFF
J: TRBJ2-1; V: TRBV6-4; D: TRBD2; size: many; DNA: TGTGCCAGCAGTCGGACTAGCGGGGGGGAGGAGCAGTTCTTC; CDR3: CASSRTSGGEEQFF
J: TRBJ2-3; V: TRBV5-1; D: -; size: many; DNA: TGCGCCAGCAGCTCCTGGAGACCTAGCACAGATACGCAGTATTTT; CDR3: CASSSWRPSTDTQYF
J: TRBJ2-7; V: TRBV27; D: -; size: -; DNA: TGTGCCAGCAGATTCCTAGAATCAGTTAGGCAGTACTTC; CDR3: CASRFLESVRQYF
J: TRBJ2-5; V: TRBV24-1; D: -; size: many; DNA: TGTGCCACCAGTGCTACGGACCCGAGGGAGACCCAGTACTTC; CDR3: CATSATDPRETQYF
J: TRBJ1-1; V: TRBV18; D: -; size: many; DNA: TGTGCCAGCTCACCACCGGTGTACACTGAAGCTTTCTTT; CDR3: CASSPPVYTEAFF
J: TRBJ2-7; V: TRBV7-9; D: -; size: few; DNA: TGTGCTGGGGGGGCAGGGAGAATACACGAGCAGTACTTC; CDR3: CAGGAGRIHEQYF
J: TRBJ2-3; V: TRBV4-3; D: TRBD2; size: many; DNA: TGCGCCAGCAGCCAAGCGGGGGGTCACACAGATACGCAGTATTTT; CDR3: CASSQAGGHTDTQYF
J: TRBJ2-7; V: TRBV6-5; D: TRBD2; size: many; DNA: TGTGCCAGCAGTTACTGGGGGGGGGCCTACGAGCAGTACTTC; CDR3: CASSYWGGAYEQYF
J: TRBJ2-5; V: TRBV16; D: -; size: many; DNA: TGTGCCAGCAGCCAGTACACTCAAGAGACCCAGTACTTC; CDR3: CASSQYTQETQYF
J: TRBJ1-5; V: TRBV6-2/TRBV6-3; D: -; size: -; DNA: TGTGCCAGCAGACTAAGGCCCCAGCATTTT; CDR3: CASRLRPQHF
J: TRBJ2-3; V: TRBV11-1; D: TRBD2; size: -; DNA: TGTGCCAGCAGCTCAAGAGCCAGCGGGAGGCCCCGTGGCACAGATACGCAGTATTTT; CDR3: CASSSRASGRPRGTDTQYF
J: TRBJ2-7; V: TRBV5-1; D: -; size: many; DNA: TGCGCCAGCAGCTTGGACCCAATGGGCGAGCAGTACTTC; CDR3: CASSLDPMGEQYF
J: TRBJ2-1; V: TRBV24-1; D: TRBD2; size: -; DNA: TGTGCCACCAGTGACATGACTAGCGGGAGGTTAGGTGAGCAGTTCTTC; CDR3: CATSDMTSGRLGEQFF
J: TRBJ1-2; V: TRBV9; D: -; size: many; DNA: TGTGCCAGCAGCGTAGAGGGGGACACATCTAACTATGGCTACACCTTC; CDR3: CASSVEGDTSNYGYTF
J: TRBJ2-1; V: TRBV29-1; D: -; size: many; DNA: TGCAGCGTTGAAGAGACAGGATTCAGCAATGAGCAGTTCTTC; CDR3: CSVEETGFSNEQFF
J: TRBJ2-1; V: TRBV7-6; D: TRBD2; size: -; DNA: TGTGCCAGCAGCCTCCTAGCGGGGGAGCCGAGCTCCTACAATGAGCAGTTCTTC; CDR3: CASSLLAGEPSSYNEQFF
J: TRBJ2-7; V: TRBV29-1; D: -; size: many; DNA: TGCAGCGCTCAGGGTACGGCGGGCGGCTACGAGCAGTACTTC; CDR3: CSAQGTAGGYEQYF